This T cell receptor beta chain was recorded in a study of T-cell reconstitution after alpha-beta-depleted transplantation in children. The library targeted TCRbeta and was prepared with unique molecular identifiers. TCRdb fed the PCR reads into MiXCR, producing one record per CDR3 protein. The sample contains hundreds of thousands of distinct CDR3 sequences, around 9.9% of which appear only once. Overall study findings and caveats: At the one-year point after transplant, T-cell counts and TCRbeta diversity were found to come mostly from T cells that had been newly produced. Surviving recipient T cells and thymic progenitors underlay high day-60 TCRbeta diversity in some patients. Alpha-beta T cells present about two months after transplant were reported to originate from several hundred expanded graft clones.

On this clonotype: Its antigen is undetermined. A read error may explain this, as a much larger clone is one base away.

Germline assignment: CDR1 MGHRA and CDR2 YSYEKL. The CDR3 extends over 15 amino acids. The TCR sequence derives from a child under two years old with acute myeloid leukemia, due to receive a stem cell transplant. The sequences come from PBMCs, collected before TCRalphabeta/CD19-depleted stem cell transplant. The chain joins TRBV4-1 to TRBJ2-7, with D possibly being TRBD1 or TRBD2 (6 bases each). The CDR3 DNA sequence: TGCGCCGGCAGCCAAGATAGGGGGGCGGTCTACGAGCAGTACTTC. It is translated as CAGSQDRGAVYEQYF.